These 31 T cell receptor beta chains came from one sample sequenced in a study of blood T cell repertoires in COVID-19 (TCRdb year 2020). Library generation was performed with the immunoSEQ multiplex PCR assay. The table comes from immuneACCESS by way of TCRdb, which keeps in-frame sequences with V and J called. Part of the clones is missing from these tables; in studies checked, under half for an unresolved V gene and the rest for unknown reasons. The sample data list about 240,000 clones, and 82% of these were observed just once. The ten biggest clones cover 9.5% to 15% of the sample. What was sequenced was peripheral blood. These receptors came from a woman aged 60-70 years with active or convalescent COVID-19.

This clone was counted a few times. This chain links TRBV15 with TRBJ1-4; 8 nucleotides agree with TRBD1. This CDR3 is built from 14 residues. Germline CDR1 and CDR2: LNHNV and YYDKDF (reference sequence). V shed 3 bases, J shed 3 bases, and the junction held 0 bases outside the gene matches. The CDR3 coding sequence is TGTGCCACCAGCAGGGGACAGGCTAATGAAAAACTGTTTTTT. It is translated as CATSRGQANEKLFF.

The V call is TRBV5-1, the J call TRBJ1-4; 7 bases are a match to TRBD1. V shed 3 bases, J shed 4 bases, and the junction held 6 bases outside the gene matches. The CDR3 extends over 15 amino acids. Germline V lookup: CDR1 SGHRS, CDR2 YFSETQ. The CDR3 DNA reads TGCGCCAGCAGCTGGGACAGTTCAGATAATGAAAAACTGTTTTTT. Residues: CASSWDSSDNEKLFF.

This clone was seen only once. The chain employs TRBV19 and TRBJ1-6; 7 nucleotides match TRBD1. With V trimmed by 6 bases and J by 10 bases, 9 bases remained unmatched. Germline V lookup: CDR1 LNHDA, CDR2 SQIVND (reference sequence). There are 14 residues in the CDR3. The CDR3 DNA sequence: TGTGCCAGTAGAACAGGGGAAGAAGGGTCACCCCTCCACTTT. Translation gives CASRTGEEGSPLHF.

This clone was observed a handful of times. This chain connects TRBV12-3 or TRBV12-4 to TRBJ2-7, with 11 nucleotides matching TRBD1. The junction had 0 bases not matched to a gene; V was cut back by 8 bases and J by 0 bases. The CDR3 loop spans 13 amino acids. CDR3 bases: TGTGCCAGCGGGACAGGGGGCTCCTACGAGCAGTACTTC. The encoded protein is CASGTGGSYEQYF.

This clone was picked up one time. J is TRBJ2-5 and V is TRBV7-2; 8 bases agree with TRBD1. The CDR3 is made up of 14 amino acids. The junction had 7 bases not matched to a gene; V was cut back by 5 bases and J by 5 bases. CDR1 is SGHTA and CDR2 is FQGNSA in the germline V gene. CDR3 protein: CASSEDRGWETQYF. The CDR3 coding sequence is TGTGCCAGCAGCGAAGACAGGGGATGGGAGACCCAGTACTTC. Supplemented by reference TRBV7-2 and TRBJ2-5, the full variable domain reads GAGVSQSPSNKVTEKGKDVELRCDPISGHTALYWYRQSLGQGLEFLIYFQGNSAPDKSGLPSDRFSAERTGGSVSTLTIQRTQQEDSAVYLCASSEDRGWETQYFGPGTRLLVL.

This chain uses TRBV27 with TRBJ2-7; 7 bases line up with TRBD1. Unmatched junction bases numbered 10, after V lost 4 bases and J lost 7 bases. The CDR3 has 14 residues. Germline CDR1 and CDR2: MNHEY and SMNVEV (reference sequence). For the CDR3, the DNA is TGTGCCAGCAGTTCGGGACAGAACCTACGGGAGCAGTACTTC. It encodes CASSSGQNLREQYF.

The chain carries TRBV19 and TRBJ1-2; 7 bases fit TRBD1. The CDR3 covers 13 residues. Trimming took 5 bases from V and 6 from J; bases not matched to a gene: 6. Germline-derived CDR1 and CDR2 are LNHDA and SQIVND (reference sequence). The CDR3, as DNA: TGTGCCAGTAGTCCACAGGGGAGCCATGGCTACACCTTC. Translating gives CASSPQGSHGYTF. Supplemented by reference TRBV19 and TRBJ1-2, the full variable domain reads DGGITQSPKYLFRKEGQNVTLSCEQNLNHDAMYWYRQDPGQGLRLIYYSQIVNDFQKGDIAEGYSVSREKKESFPLTVTSAQKNPTAFYLCASSPQGSHGYTFGSGTRLTVV.

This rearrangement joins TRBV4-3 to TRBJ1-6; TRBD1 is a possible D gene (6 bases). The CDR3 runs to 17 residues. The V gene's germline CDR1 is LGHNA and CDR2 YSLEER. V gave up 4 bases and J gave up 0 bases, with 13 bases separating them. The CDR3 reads CASSPGQRSSYNSPLHF. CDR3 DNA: TGCGCCAGCAGCCCTGGACAGAGGAGCTCCTATAATTCACCCCTCCACTTT.

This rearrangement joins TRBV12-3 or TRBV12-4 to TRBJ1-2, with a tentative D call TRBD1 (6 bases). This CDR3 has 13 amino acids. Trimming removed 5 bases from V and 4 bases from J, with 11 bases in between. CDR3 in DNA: TGTGCCAGCAGTAGGGGGACGGTCTATGGCTACACCTTC. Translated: CASSRGTVYGYTF.

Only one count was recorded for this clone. As DNA, the CDR3 is TGTGCCTGGAGTGTACGGACAGTTTCACCCCTCCACTTT. The encoded protein is CAWSVRTVSPLHF. The rearrangement links TRBV30 to TRBJ1-6; TRBD1 might be the D (6 bases). In germline, CDR1 is GTSNPN, CDR2 SVGIG (reference sequence). V shed 0 bases and J shed 9 bases, with 9 bases lying between them. The CDR3 runs to 13 residues. Supplemented by reference TRBV30 and TRBJ1-6, the full variable domain reads SQTIHQWPATLVQPVGSPLSLECTVEGTSNPNLYWYRQAAGRGLQLLFYSVGIGQISSEVPQNLSASRPQDRQFILSSKKLLLSDSGFYLCAWSVRTVSPLHFGNGTRLTVT.

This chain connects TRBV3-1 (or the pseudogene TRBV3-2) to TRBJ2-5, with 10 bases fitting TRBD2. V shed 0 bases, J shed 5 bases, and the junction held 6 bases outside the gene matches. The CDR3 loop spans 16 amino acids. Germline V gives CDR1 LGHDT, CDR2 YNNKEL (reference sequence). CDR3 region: CASSQDSGGANETQYF. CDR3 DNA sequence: TGTGCCAGCAGCCAAGACAGCGGGGGGGCAAATGAGACCCAGTACTTC.

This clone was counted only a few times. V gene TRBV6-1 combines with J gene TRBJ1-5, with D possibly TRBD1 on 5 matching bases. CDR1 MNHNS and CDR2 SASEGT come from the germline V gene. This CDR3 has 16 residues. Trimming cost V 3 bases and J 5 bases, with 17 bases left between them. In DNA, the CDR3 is TGTGCCAGCAGTGACAAGGGGAGGGCTCGGGATCAGCCCCAGCATTTT. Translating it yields CASSDKGRARDQPQHF.

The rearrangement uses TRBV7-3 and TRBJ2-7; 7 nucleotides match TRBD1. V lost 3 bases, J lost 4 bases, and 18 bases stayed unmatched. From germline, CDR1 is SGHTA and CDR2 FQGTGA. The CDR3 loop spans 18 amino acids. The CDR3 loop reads CASSFYPPPLTGSYEQYF. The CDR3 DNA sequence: TGTGCCAGCAGCTTCTACCCCCCCCCGCTGACAGGGAGTTACGAGCAGTACTTC.

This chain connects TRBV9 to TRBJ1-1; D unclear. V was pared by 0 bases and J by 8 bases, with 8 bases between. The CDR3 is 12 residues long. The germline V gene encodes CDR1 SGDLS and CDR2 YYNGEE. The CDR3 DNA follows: TGTGCCAGCAGCGTAGTGGGGAGGGAAGCTTTCTTT. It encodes CASSVVGREAFF.

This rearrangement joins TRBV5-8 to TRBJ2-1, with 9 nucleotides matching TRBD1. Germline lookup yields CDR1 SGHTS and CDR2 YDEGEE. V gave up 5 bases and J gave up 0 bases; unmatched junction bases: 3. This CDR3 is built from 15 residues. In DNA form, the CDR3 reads TGTGCCAGCAGTGCGACAGGGGGCTCCTACAATGAGCAGTTCTTC. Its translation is CASSATGGSYNEQFF. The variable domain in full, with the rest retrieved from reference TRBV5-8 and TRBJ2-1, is EAGVTQSPTHLIKTRGQQATLRCSPISGHTSVYWYQQALGLGLQFLLWYDEGEERNRGNFPPRFSGRQFPNYSSELNVNALELEDSALYLCASSATGGSYNEQFFGPGTRLTVL.

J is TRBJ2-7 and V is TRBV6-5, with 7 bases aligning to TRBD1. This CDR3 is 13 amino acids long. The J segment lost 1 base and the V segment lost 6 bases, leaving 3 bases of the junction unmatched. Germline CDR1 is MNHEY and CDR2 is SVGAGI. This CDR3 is CASRGDSSYEQYF. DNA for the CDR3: TGTGCCAGCAGGGGGGACAGTTCCTACGAGCAGTACTTC.

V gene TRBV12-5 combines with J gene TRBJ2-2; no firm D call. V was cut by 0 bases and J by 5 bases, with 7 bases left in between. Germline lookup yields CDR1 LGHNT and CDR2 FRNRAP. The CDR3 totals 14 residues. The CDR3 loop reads CASGLVFGTGELFF. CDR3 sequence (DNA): TGTGCTAGTGGTTTGGTATTCGGTACCGGGGAGCTGTTTTTT.

The CDR3 loop reads CASSQDRGSPTRETQYF. The CDR3 bases are TGTGCCAGCAGCCAAGACCGAGGCAGCCCCACGAGGGAGACCCAGTACTTC. J is TRBJ2-5 and V is TRBV14; D call uncertain. V was pared by 0 bases and J by 5 bases, with 19 bases between. The CDR3 covers 17 residues. Germline V gene sequence: CDR1 SGHDN, CDR2 FVKESK.

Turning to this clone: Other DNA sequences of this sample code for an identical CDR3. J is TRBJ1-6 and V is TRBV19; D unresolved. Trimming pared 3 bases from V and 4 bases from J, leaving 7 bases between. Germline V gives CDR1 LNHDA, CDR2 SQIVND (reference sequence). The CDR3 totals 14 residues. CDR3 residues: CASSISGYNSPLHF. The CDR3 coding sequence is TGTGCCAGTAGTATCTCCGGGTATAATTCACCCCTCCACTTT.

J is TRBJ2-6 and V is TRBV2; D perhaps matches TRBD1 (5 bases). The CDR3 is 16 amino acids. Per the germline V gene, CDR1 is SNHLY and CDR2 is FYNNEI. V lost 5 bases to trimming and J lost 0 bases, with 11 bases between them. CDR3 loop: CASSLQGGSGANVLTF. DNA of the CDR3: TGTGCCAGCAGTTTGCAGGGTGGCTCTGGGGCCAACGTCCTGACTTTC.

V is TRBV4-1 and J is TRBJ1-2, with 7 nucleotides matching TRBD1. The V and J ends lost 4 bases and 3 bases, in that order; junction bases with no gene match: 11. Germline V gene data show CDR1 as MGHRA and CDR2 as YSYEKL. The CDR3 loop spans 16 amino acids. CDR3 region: CASSPTRGGIYYGYTF. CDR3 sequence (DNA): TGCGCCAGCAGCCCCACGAGAGGGGGCATATACTATGGCTACACCTTC.

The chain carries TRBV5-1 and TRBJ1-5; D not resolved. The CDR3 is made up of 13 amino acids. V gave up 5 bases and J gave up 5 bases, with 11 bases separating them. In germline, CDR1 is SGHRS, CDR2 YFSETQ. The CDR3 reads CASRTDGDQPQHF. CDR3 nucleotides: TGCGCCAGCAGAACCGACGGGGATCAGCCCCAGCATTTT.

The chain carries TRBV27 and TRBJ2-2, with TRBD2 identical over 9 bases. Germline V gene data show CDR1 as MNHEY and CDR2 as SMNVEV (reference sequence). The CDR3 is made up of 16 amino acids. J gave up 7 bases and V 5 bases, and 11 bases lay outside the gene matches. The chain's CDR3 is CASSVLAGGLGGELFF. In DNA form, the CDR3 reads TGTGCCAGCAGTGTACTTGCGGGGGGGCTGGGCGGGGAGCTGTTTTTT.

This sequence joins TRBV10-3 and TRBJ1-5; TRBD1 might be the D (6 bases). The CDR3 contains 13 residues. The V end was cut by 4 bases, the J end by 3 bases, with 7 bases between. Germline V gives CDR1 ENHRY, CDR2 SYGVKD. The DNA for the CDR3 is TGTGCCATCAGTGGGGACATCAATCAGCCCCAGCATTTT. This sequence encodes CAISGDINQPQHF.

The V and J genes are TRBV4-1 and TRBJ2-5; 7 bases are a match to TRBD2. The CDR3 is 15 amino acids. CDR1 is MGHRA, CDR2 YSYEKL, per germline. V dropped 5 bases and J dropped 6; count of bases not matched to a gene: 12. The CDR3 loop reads CASSSPTSRIQTQYF. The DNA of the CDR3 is TGCGCCAGCAGCTCCCCGACTAGCAGAATTCAGACCCAGTACTTC.

Here the CDR3 reads CASSLQGAENTEAFF. The CDR3 DNA sequence: TGTGCCAGCAGTTTACAGGGGGCCGAGAACACTGAAGCTTTCTTT. J is TRBJ1-1 and V is TRBV28; 8 nucleotides agree with TRBD1. This CDR3 comprises 15 residues. Germline values: CDR1 MDHEN, CDR2 SYDVKM. The V segment lost 2 bases and the J segment 1 base; nucleotides outside the gene matches: 3.

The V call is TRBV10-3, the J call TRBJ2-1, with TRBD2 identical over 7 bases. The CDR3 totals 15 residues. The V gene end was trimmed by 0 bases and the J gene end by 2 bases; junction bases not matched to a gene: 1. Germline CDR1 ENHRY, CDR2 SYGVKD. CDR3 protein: CAISESGGTYNEQFF. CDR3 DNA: TGTGCCATCAGTGAGTCCGGGGGGACCTACAATGAGCAGTTCTTC.

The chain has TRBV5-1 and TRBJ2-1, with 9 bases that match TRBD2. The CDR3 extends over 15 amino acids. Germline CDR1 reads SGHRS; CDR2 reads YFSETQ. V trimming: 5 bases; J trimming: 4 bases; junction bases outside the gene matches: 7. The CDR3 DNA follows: TGCGCCAGCAGGGGCCTAGCGGGACTTTACAATGAGCAGTTCTTC. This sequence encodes CASRGLAGLYNEQFF.

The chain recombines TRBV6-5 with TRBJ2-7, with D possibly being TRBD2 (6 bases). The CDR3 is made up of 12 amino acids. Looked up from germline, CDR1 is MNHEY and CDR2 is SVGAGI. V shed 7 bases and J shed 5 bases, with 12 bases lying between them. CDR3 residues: CASTWRGDEQYF. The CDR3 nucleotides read TGTGCCAGCACATGGAGGGGCGACGAGCAGTACTTC.

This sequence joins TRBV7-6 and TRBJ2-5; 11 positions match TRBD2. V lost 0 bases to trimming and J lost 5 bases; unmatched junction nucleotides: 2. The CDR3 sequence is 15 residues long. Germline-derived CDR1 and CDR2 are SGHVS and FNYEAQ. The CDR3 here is CASSLASGGAETQYF. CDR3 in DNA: TGTGCCAGCAGCTTAGCTAGCGGGGGGGCGGAGACCCAGTACTTC.

The CDR3 loop reads CASSPVTGGVQPQHF. DNA of the CDR3: TGTGCCAGCAGCCCAGTGACAGGGGGAGTTCAGCCCCAGCATTTT. V is TRBV7-8 and J is TRBJ1-5; 9 bases map to TRBD1. Germline trimming cut 5 bases from V and 6 bases from J; bases unmatched to any gene: 8. The germline gives CDR1 SGHVS, CDR2 FQNEAQ. This CDR3 has 15 amino acids. The full variable domain, rest sourced from reference TRBV7-8 and TRBJ1-5, is GAGVSQSPRYKVAKRGQDVALRCDPISGHVSLFWYQQALGQGPEFLTYFQNEAQLDKSGLPSDRFFAERPEGSVSTLKIQRTQQEDSAVYLCASSPVTGGVQPQHFGDGTRLSIL.